This TCR beta chain was observed in a study of Ad26.COV2.S vaccination and SARS-CoV-2 variants. TCRdb's table, derived via immunoSEQ multiplex PCR, lists solely in-frame clones and lacks some. The sample has 400,000 to 450,000 clones; over 80% are singletons. With V trimmed by 4 bases and J by 8 bases, 2 bases remained unmatched. The CDR3 contains 12 residues. Germline CDR1 is MNHGY and CDR2 is SAAAGT. Treatment given: around 19 received Ad26.COV2.S at low or high dose, single or two shots; 5 received placebo; per-sample allocation not given. Material that was analyzed had been drawn on day 63 after the first vaccine or placebo injection. Whoever gave the sample was an adult aged 18-55 years in Boston.

The chain joins TRBV6-8 to TRBJ1-2, with 9 bases identical to TRBD1. The source is a person aged 18-60 years who received the Ad26.COV2.S COVID-19 vaccine or a placebo. Source: peripheral blood, taken in a trial of Ad26.COV2.S vaccine versus placebo. CDR3 sequence (DNA): TGTGCCAGCAGTTGGACAGGGGTGGGCTACACCTTC. Amino acid sequence: CASSWTGVGYTF.